Each of the 29 T cell receptor beta chains below was sequenced from the same sample in a study of blood T cell repertoires in COVID-19. Clones were read by immunoSEQ multiplex PCR, and TCRdb kept only the in-frame ones, dropping some. The sample lists around 60,000 clones, 88% occurring once. Material for sequencing was peripheral blood. The receptors stem from a human donor in a cohort sampled during active COVID-19.

This clone qualifies as medium-sized (0.01 to 0.1%). The V gene is TRBV19, the J gene TRBJ1-2, with TRBD1 identical over 8 bases. This CDR3 has 14 amino acids. Germline lookup yields CDR1 LNHDA and CDR2 SQIVND (reference sequence). Unmatched junction bases numbered 6, after V lost 5 bases and J lost 4 bases. The CDR3 loop is CASSPPGQVYGYTF. In DNA form, the CDR3 reads TGTGCCAGTAGTCCTCCGGGACAGGTCTATGGCTACACCTTC.

This clone was observed a few times. The V gene is TRBV2, the J gene TRBJ1-1; 8 bases are shared with TRBD1. The CDR3 loop spans 11 amino acids. Germline V gene lookup returns CDR1 SNHLY and CDR2 FYNNEI. The junction had 4 bases not matched to a gene; V was cut back by 11 bases and J by 5 bases. CDR3 bases: TGTGCCGTGACAGGGGCAACTGAAGCTTTCTTT. It specifies CAVTGATEAFF.

The J gene is TRBJ2-2, the V gene TRBV5-4; TRBD2 matches at 10 bases. Germline-derived CDR1 and CDR2 are SGHNT and YYREEE (reference sequence). Losses at the gene ends were 7 bases for V and 7 bases for J; bases not matched to a gene: 7. The CDR3 contains 14 residues. Written as DNA, the CDR3 is TGTGCCAGCCAGCGGGAGGGCCGAGGCGGGGAGCTGTTTTTT. It specifies CASQREGRGGELFF.

This clone was recorded once. The rearrangement uses TRBV30 and TRBJ1-1; 9 bases align to TRBD1. Germline assignment: CDR1 GTSNPN and CDR2 SVGIG (reference sequence). This CDR3 contains 16 residues. V was pared by 3 bases and J by 1 base, with 9 bases of the junction left unmatched. CDR3 loop: CAWSPGQGVWNTEAFF. The CDR3, as DNA: TGTGCCTGGAGCCCGGGACAGGGTGTGTGGAACACTGAAGCTTTCTTT. The variable domain in full, completed from reference TRBV30 and TRBJ1-1, reads SQTIHQWPATLVQPVGSPLSLECTVEGTSNPNLYWYRQAAGRGLQLLFYSVGIGQISSEVPQNLSASRPQDRQFILSSKKLLLSDSGFYLCAWSPGQGVWNTEAFFGQGTRLTVV.

The chain recombines TRBV24-1 with TRBJ1-2; 11 bases align to TRBD1. CDR3 length: 20 residues. Trimming took 4 bases from V and 7 from J; bases not matched to a gene: 22. CDR1 KGHDR and CDR2 SFDVKD come from the germline V gene. The CDR3 nucleotides are TGTGCCACCAGTGACTCATTTGGGTCGGACAGGGGGCAAAAGGAGGGTGGCTACACCTTC. Translating it yields CATSDSFGSDRGQKEGGYTF.

V is TRBV30 and J is TRBJ1-1, with 9 bases lining up with TRBD1. The CDR3 loop spans 14 amino acids. J was trimmed by 0 bases and V by 3 bases; bases with no gene match: 2. Germline CDR1 GTSNPN, CDR2 SVGIG (reference sequence). In DNA, the CDR3 is TGTGCCTGGAGGGGGACAGGGCTGAACACTGAAGCTTTCTTT. It encodes CAWRGTGLNTEAFF.

The chain uses TRBV7-2 and TRBJ1-3; TRBD1 might be the D (6 bases). Germline assignment: CDR1 SGHTA and CDR2 FQGNSA. V was trimmed by 1 base and J by 0 bases, leaving 16 bases between them. CDR3 length: 18 amino acids. The CDR3 nucleotides are TGTGCCAGCAGCTTAGACCTGGATCGGACAGACTCTGGAAACACCATATATTTT. Translating gives CASSLDLDRTDSGNTIYF.

The chain couples TRBV15 to TRBJ1-2; 7 nucleotides match TRBD1. The V gene end was trimmed by 1 base and the J gene end by 5 bases; junction bases not matched to a gene: 7. Germline CDR1 and CDR2: LNHNV and YYDKDF (reference sequence). The CDR3 extends over 15 amino acids. The CDR3 coding sequence is TGTGCCACCAGCAGAGTGTACCGGGACAGATATGGCTACACCTTC. Protein sequence: CATSRVYRDRYGYTF.

The chain has TRBV3-1 (or the pseudogene TRBV3-2) and TRBJ2-7; 7 bases align to TRBD1. The CDR3 spans 13 residues. Germline CDR1 LGHDT, CDR2 YNNKEL (reference sequence). Unmatched junction bases numbered 4, after V lost 5 bases and J lost 3 bases. The CDR3 is CASSLGQHYEQYF. CDR3 DNA: TGTGCCAGCAGCTTGGGACAGCACTACGAGCAGTACTTC.

The chain carries TRBV19 and TRBJ1-2; no firm D call. V shed 7 bases and J shed 4 bases, with 10 bases lying between them. The length of the CDR3 is 12 residues. Germline CDR1 LNHDA, CDR2 SQIVND (reference sequence). CDR3 region: CASTGRPYGYTF. The CDR3 DNA sequence: TGTGCCAGTACTGGCAGGCCCTATGGCTACACCTTC. Looking up the rest from reference TRBV19 and TRBJ1-2 gives the full variable domain: DGGITQSPKYLFRKEGQNVTLSCEQNLNHDAMYWYRQDPGQGLRLIYYSQIVNDFQKGDIAEGYSVSREKKESFPLTVTSAQKNPTAFYLCASTGRPYGYTFGSGTRLTVV.

The chain has TRBV4-1 and TRBJ2-5; 9 bases are a match to TRBD1. Germline-derived CDR1 and CDR2 are MGHRA and YSYEKL. After removal of 4 bases from V and 2 bases from J, the junction contained 14 bases not matched to a gene. This CDR3 is built from 18 residues. DNA of the CDR3: TGCGCCAGCAGCCCCGGGGCGGGACAGGGCACTCTGCAAGAGACCCAGTACTTC. As protein: CASSPGAGQGTLQETQYF.

J is TRBJ2-6 and V is TRBV19; D not resolved. Germline V gene sequence: CDR1 LNHDA, CDR2 SQIVND (reference sequence). The germline V and J ends were trimmed by 4 bases and 1 base, with 8 bases remaining between them. This CDR3 spans 15 amino acids. Written as DNA, the CDR3 is TGTGCCAGTAGTACAGGCGCATCTGGGGCCAACGTCCTGACTTTC. Translating gives CASSTGASGANVLTF. Full variable domain (rest looked up from reference TRBV19 and TRBJ2-6): DGGITQSPKYLFRKEGQNVTLSCEQNLNHDAMYWYRQDPGQGLRLIYYSQIVNDFQKGDIAEGYSVSREKKESFPLTVTSAQKNPTAFYLCASSTGASGANVLTFGAGSRLTVL.

In this sample, this clone turned up a few times. This rearrangement joins TRBV7-9 to TRBJ2-7; D call uncertain. The ends were cut back, 5 bases at V and 2 bases at J, with 7 bases in the middle. CDR1 is SEHNR, CDR2 FQNEAQ, per germline (reference sequence). The CDR3 extends over 12 amino acids. The chain's CDR3 is CASSPGTYEQYF. The CDR3 DNA follows: TGTGCCAGCAGCCCCGGTACCTACGAGCAGTACTTC.

The genes are TRBV5-3 and TRBJ1-4, with 9 bases lining up with TRBD1. TRBV5-3 counts as an open reading frame of uncertain function. CDR3 size: 14 residues. With V trimmed by 4 bases and J by 7 bases, 5 bases remained unmatched. CDR3: CARSVTGGSEKLFF. The CDR3 region has the DNA TGTGCCAGAAGCGTGACAGGGGGTAGTGAAAAACTGTTTTTT.

This chain links TRBV7-2 with TRBJ2-4; 9 nucleotides line up with TRBD2. Germline lookup yields CDR1 SGHTA and CDR2 FQGNSA. This CDR3 has 15 residues. V was pared by 0 bases and J by 12 bases, with 9 bases of the junction left unmatched. The CDR3 here is CASSLARGSGGHQYF. Here the CDR3 DNA reads TGTGCCAGCAGCTTAGCGCGTGGTAGCGGGGGCCATCAGTACTTC.

The chain uses TRBV2 and TRBJ2-1; 9 bases map to TRBD2. From germline, CDR1 is SNHLY and CDR2 FYNNEI. CDR3 length: 16 amino acids. J gave up 8 bases and V 7 bases, and 15 bases lay outside the gene matches. The CDR3: CASNPAGTSQRDEQFF. The CDR3, as DNA: TGTGCCAGCAACCCTGCCGGGACTAGCCAGCGCGATGAGCAGTTCTTC.

The CDR3 DNA reads TGTGCCATCAGTGAACCGGGAAGCAATCAGCCCCAGCATTTT. Residues: CAISEPGSNQPQHF. V is TRBV10-3 and J is TRBJ1-5; D is unresolved. The CDR3 runs to 14 residues. Trimming took off 3 bases at V and 1 base at J, with 7 bases between the two ends. The V gene's germline CDR1 is ENHRY and CDR2 SYGVKD.

This chain joins TRBV4-3 and TRBJ2-7; 8 nucleotides line up with TRBD2. CDR3 size: 15 residues. Germline CDR1 is LGHNA and CDR2 is YSLEER. The V segment lost 1 base and the J segment 2 bases; nucleotides outside the gene matches: 4. CDR3 region: CASSQAARGAYEQYF. CDR3 bases: TGCGCCAGCAGCCAAGCCGCGCGGGGGGCCTACGAGCAGTACTTC.

This clone has only a few counts. V gene TRBV19 combines with J gene TRBJ2-7; 8 nucleotides line up with TRBD1. V shed 6 bases and J 3 bases; nucleotides not matched to a gene: 4. The CDR3 totals 13 residues. Germline lookup yields CDR1 LNHDA and CDR2 SQIVND (reference sequence). As DNA, the CDR3 is TGTGCCAGTAGCGTGACAGGGGTCTACGAGCAGTACTTC. Translating gives CASSVTGVYEQYF. The complete variable domain, with remaining parts taken from reference TRBV19 and TRBJ2-7, reads DGGITQSPKYLFRKEGQNVTLSCEQNLNHDAMYWYRQDPGQGLRLIYYSQIVNDFQKGDIAEGYSVSREKKESFPLTVTSAQKNPTAFYLCASSVTGVYEQYFGPGTRLTVT.

This chain connects TRBV5-1 to TRBJ2-3, with 10 nucleotides matching TRBD2. The J segment lost 0 bases and the V segment lost 2 bases, leaving 3 bases of the junction unmatched. Germline CDR1 reads SGHRS; CDR2 reads YFSETQ. This CDR3 has 16 amino acids. The DNA of the CDR3 is TGCGCCAGCAGCTTACTAGCGGGGACAAGCACAGATACGCAGTATTTT. Translating gives CASSLLAGTSTDTQYF. The variable domain in full, completed from reference TRBV5-1 and TRBJ2-3, reads KAGVTQTPRYLIKTRGQQVTLSCSPISGHRSVSWYQQTPGQGLQFLFEYFSETQRNKGNFPGRFSGRQFSNSRSEMNVSTLELGDSALYLCASSLLAGTSTDTQYFGPGTRLTVL.

Only one count was recorded for this clone. The V and J genes are TRBV11-3 and TRBJ1-2; tentative D call: TRBD1 (5 bases). The V and J ends lost 8 bases and 6 bases respectively, with 13 bases between them. CDR3 length: 12 amino acids. Germline assignment: CDR1 SGHNT and CDR2 YENEEA. CDR3 sequence reads: CASPTGGDGYTF. CDR3 DNA: TGTGCCAGCCCCACGGGGGGGGATGGCTACACCTTC. The full variable domain, completed using reference TRBV11-3 and TRBJ1-2, is EAGVVQSPRYKIIEKKQPVAFWCNPISGHNTLYWYLQNLGQGPELLIRYENEEAVDDSQLPKDRFSAERLKGVDSTLKIQPAELGDSAVYLCASPTGGDGYTFGSGTRLTVV.

This clone has just one count. J is TRBJ1-2 and V is TRBV4-3, with D possibly matching TRBD1 (5 bases). The CDR3 has 13 residues. V was shortened by 0 bases and J by 4 bases, with 6 bases between the two germline ends. Germline CDR1 and CDR2: LGHNA and YSLEER. CDR3 protein: CASSQDRAYGYTF. CDR3 coding DNA: TGCGCCAGCAGCCAAGACAGGGCCTATGGCTACACCTTC.

The chain employs TRBV28 and TRBJ2-3, with TRBD1 matching 9 bases. Germline loops: CDR1 MDHEN, CDR2 SYDVKM. J was trimmed by 5 bases and V by 5 bases; bases with no gene match: 8. This CDR3 has 15 residues. The DNA of the CDR3 is TGTGCCAGCAGTCATGGACAGGGGCGAGAAGATACGCAGTATTTT. This sequence encodes CASSHGQGREDTQYF.

The rearrangement joins TRBV15 to TRBJ2-7; 12 bases line up with TRBD2. This CDR3 comprises 17 residues. With 3 bases clipped from V and 2 bases from J, the junction kept 8 bases outside the gene matches. Germline V CDR1 and CDR2: LNHNV, YYDKDF (reference sequence). The DNA of the CDR3 is TGTGCCACCAGCAGTACTAGCGGGAGGCCAAACCCCTACGAGCAGTACTTC. Its translation is CATSSTSGRPNPYEQYF.

The chain couples TRBV6-2 or TRBV6-3 to TRBJ1-2; D remains unclear. The length of the CDR3 is 13 residues. V gave up 2 bases and J gave up 4 bases, with 8 bases separating them. Germline V gene sequence: CDR1 MNHEY, CDR2 SVGEGT. This chain's CDR3 is CASSYLGAYGYTF. In DNA form, the CDR3 reads TGTGCCAGCAGTTACCTGGGAGCCTATGGCTACACCTTC.

V usage is TRBV9 and J usage is TRBJ2-2; possibly TRBD1 for D (6 bases). The germline V gene encodes CDR1 SGDLS and CDR2 YYNGEE. V was cut by 1 base and J by 3 bases, with 10 bases left in between. CDR3 length equals 15 residues. CDR3 coding DNA: TGTGCCAGCAGCGTAACATCAGGGGACACCGGGGAGCTGTTTTTT. It encodes CASSVTSGDTGELFF.

The chain uses TRBV5-4 and TRBJ1-2, with D perhaps matching TRBD1 (5 bases). Per germline, CDR1 SGHNT and CDR2 YYREEE (reference sequence). Trimming cost V 4 bases and J 4 bases, with 11 bases left between them. The length of the CDR3 is 13 residues. CDR3: CASSARQGYGYTF. The CDR3 nucleotides are TGTGCCAGCAGCGCTCGCCAGGGCTATGGCTACACCTTC. Complete variable domain (other parts from reference TRBV5-4 and TRBJ1-2): ETGVTQSPTHLIKTRGQQVTLRCSSQSGHNTVSWYQQALGQGPQFIFQYYREEENGRGNFPPRFSGLQFPNYSSELNVNALELDDSALYLCASSARQGYGYTFGSGTRLTVV.

V gene TRBV11-2 combines with J gene TRBJ2-1; the match to TRBD2 covers 11 bases. Trimming cost V 2 bases and J 7 bases; bases outside gene matches: 10. The CDR3 totals 17 residues. CDR1 is SGHAT and CDR2 is FQNNGV in the germline V gene. The CDR3, as DNA: TGTGCCAGCAGCTTACCGCAACTAGCGGGGGTGCTGAATGAGCAGTTCTTC. It codes for CASSLPQLAGVLNEQFF.

This chain uses TRBV6-4 with TRBJ1-2, with unresolved D. The V end lost 2 bases, the J end lost 5 bases, and 18 bases lay between the germline ends. The CDR3 is made up of 16 amino acids. CDR1 and CDR2 (germline): MRHNA, SNTAGT. The CDR3 bases are TGTGCCAGCAGTGACCCTAAGTGTCGAGGGTTTTATGGCTACACCTTC. This codes for CASSDPKCRGFYGYTF.